Presented here are 26 T cell receptor beta chains from one specimen sequenced in a study of cytomegalovirus exposure and HLA in healthy donors. Primers: 60 Vbeta forward and 13 Jbeta reverse. Libraries were prepared by immunoSEQ multiplex PCR; TCRdb keeps only in-frame clonotypes and omits some of them. Seen here are approximately 150,000 clones, around 75% observed once, and the top ten hold about 4.9%. Sequencing was carried out using PBMCs. The receptors shown here come from a male donor in good health and CMV-seronegative.

The chain carries TRBV15 and TRBJ2-7; no reliable D call. The CDR3 covers 15 residues. Germline CDR1 is LNHNV and CDR2 is YYDKDF (reference sequence). V dropped 0 bases and J dropped 7 bases, with 16 bases sitting between them. The CDR3 DNA reads as TGTGCCACCAGCAGAGATGGCGGAACCCTCGCGGAGCAGTACTTC. As protein: CATSRDGGTLAEQYF. Full variable domain (missing parts from reference TRBV15 and TRBJ2-7): DAMVIQNPRYQVTQFGKPVTLSCSQTLNHNVMYWYQQKSSQAPKLLFHYYDKDFNNEADTPDNFQSRRPNTSFCFLDIRSPGLGDTAMYLCATSRDGGTLAEQYFGPGTRLTVT.

This sequence joins TRBV4-1 and TRBJ1-2; TRBD1 agrees at 9 bases. Trimming at V came to 3 bases and at J to 8 bases, leaving 10 bases not matched to a gene. The CDR3 covers 15 residues. Germline CDR1 MGHRA, CDR2 YSYEKL. Written as DNA, the CDR3 is TGCGCCAGCAGCCATAGGACAGGGGCCGAGCGAGGCTACACCTTC. This encodes CASSHRTGAERGYTF.

V gene TRBV6-5 combines with J gene TRBJ2-7; TRBD1 is a possible D gene (5 bases). This CDR3 is 15 amino acids long. Germline V CDR1 and CDR2: MNHEY, SVGAGI. Trimming took off 0 bases at V and 0 bases at J, with 9 bases between the two ends. Here the CDR3 reads CASSYSQGSSYEQYF. CDR3 DNA: TGTGCCAGCAGTTACTCGCAGGGTTCCTCCTACGAGCAGTACTTC.

The chain carries TRBV10-2 and TRBJ2-7, with TRBD2 identical over 10 bases. Germline V gene lookup returns CDR1 WSHSY and CDR2 SAAADI. This CDR3 spans 15 amino acids. V gave up 5 bases and J gave up 4 bases; unmatched junction bases: 8. The CDR3 region has the DNA TGCGCCAGCAGTTTTGACTCTAGCGGGGGATACGAGCAGTACTTC. It translates to CASSFDSSGGYEQYF.

The rearrangement links TRBV7-6 to TRBJ2-3, with D perhaps matching TRBD2 (6 bases). The CDR3 sequence is 15 residues long. V lost 2 bases and J lost 0, with 9 bases in between. CDR1 is SGHVS, CDR2 FNYEAQ, per germline. The CDR3 region is CASSLSAGSTDTQYF. The CDR3 DNA reads as TGTGCCAGCAGCTTATCGGCGGGGAGCACAGATACGCAGTATTTT.

This sequence joins TRBV7-9 and TRBJ2-3, with 11 bases that match TRBD2. With 8 bases clipped from V and 3 bases from J, the junction kept 4 bases outside the gene matches. The germline gives CDR1 SEHNR, CDR2 FQNEAQ (reference sequence). There are 14 residues in the CDR3. The CDR3 DNA sequence: TGTGCCAGCCAGATAGCGGGAGGGACAGATACGCAGTATTTT. This translates into CASQIAGGTDTQYF.

This rearrangement joins TRBV29-1 to TRBJ2-7, with 11 bases identical to TRBD1. CDR1 and CDR2 (germline): SQVTM, ANQGSEA. CDR3 length equals 12 residues. With V trimmed by 6 bases and J by 6 bases, 4 bases remained unmatched. CDR3 sequence reads: CSVGTGGFEQYF. The CDR3 nucleotides read TGCAGCGTGGGGACAGGGGGATTCGAGCAGTACTTC.

The J gene is TRBJ2-7, the V gene TRBV5-1, with 9 bases that match TRBD1. The ends lost 5 bases at V and 7 bases at J; junction bases unmatched: 10. The CDR3 totals 14 residues. The germline V gene encodes CDR1 SGHRS and CDR2 YFSETQ. The DNA of the CDR3 is TGCGCCAGCAGTTCCGCCGGGACAGGGAGGGAGCAGTACTTC. This gives the protein CASSSAGTGREQYF.

The sample holds one count of this clone. V is TRBV7-8 and J is TRBJ2-1, with TRBD1 matching 7 bases. The V segment lost 3 bases and the J segment 4 bases; nucleotides outside the gene matches: 6. From germline, CDR1 is SGHVS and CDR2 FQNEAQ. The CDR3 runs 15 residues. The DNA of the CDR3 is TGTGCCAGCAGCTTTCGAGGCAGGGGGTACAATGAGCAGTTCTTC. The encoded protein is CASSFRGRGYNEQFF.

This chain connects TRBV7-2 to TRBJ2-2, with D possibly TRBD1 on 6 matching bases. Trimming left V 5 bases short and J 6 bases short, with 16 bases between. Germline CDR1 SGHTA, CDR2 FQGNSA. The CDR3 spans 15 residues. In DNA form, the CDR3 reads TGTGCCAGCAGCAGCTGGCAGGGGTCACCCGGGGAGCTGTTTTTT. Translation gives CASSSWQGSPGELFF.

This rearrangement joins TRBV7-8 to TRBJ2-7; possibly TRBD2 for D (6 bases). Germline V CDR1 and CDR2: SGHVS, FQNEAQ. V was cut by 1 base and J by 5 bases, with 27 bases left in between. The CDR3 has 19 amino acids. As DNA, the CDR3 is TGTGCCAGCAGCTTAGATAGGCAAACTAGCAGCCTCCTACGAGACGAGCAGTACTTC. Translating gives CASSLDRQTSSLLRDEQYF.

The V call is TRBV2, the J call TRBJ2-7; 9 nucleotides agree with TRBD1. This CDR3 comprises 15 residues. J lost 1 base, V lost 5 bases, and 6 bases had no gene match. Germline V lookup: CDR1 SNHLY, CDR2 FYNNEI. The CDR3 sequence: CASSPGTGLSYEQYF. The CDR3 DNA reads TGTGCCAGCAGTCCCGGGACAGGGCTATCCTACGAGCAGTACTTC. The full variable domain, its missing parts supplied by reference TRBV2 and TRBJ2-7, is EPEVTQTPSHQVTQMGQEVILRCVPISNHLYFYWYRQILGQKVEFLVSFYNNEISEKSEIFDDQFSVERPDGSNFTLKIRSTKLEDSAMYFCASSPGTGLSYEQYFGPGTRLTVT.

This chain connects TRBV27 to TRBJ1-2; D not certain. CDR3 length: 13 residues. The germline CDR1 and CDR2 sequences are MNHEY and SMNVEV (reference sequence). With 6 bases removed from V and 1 base from J, the gap between germline ends came to 9 bases. The CDR3: CASSLTVNYGYTF. The CDR3 bases are TGTGCCAGCAGCCTCACAGTTAACTATGGCTACACCTTC.

The chain recombines TRBV10-1 with TRBJ2-7, with D unclear. This CDR3 has 11 residues. Trimming stripped 3 bases from V and 6 bases from J, with 6 bases between. The germline V gene has CDR1 WNHNN and CDR2 SYGVQD (reference sequence). CDR3 protein: CASSDSSEQYF. CDR3 nucleotides: TGCGCCAGCAGTGATTCATCCGAGCAGTACTTC.

The CDR3 protein is CASSLSGYEQYF. CDR3 DNA sequence: TGTGCCAGCAGCTTATCGGGTTACGAGCAGTACTTC. V is TRBV7-2 and J is TRBJ2-7; D remains unclear. Per germline, CDR1 SGHTA and CDR2 FQGNSA. V lost 2 bases to trimming and J lost 4 bases, with 6 bases between them. This CDR3 contains 12 residues.

The rearrangement uses TRBV2 and TRBJ2-5; 12 nucleotides align to TRBD2. Germline CDR1 and CDR2: SNHLY and FYNNEI. The V and J ends lost 6 bases and 4 bases, in that order; junction bases with no gene match: 6. The CDR3 has 15 amino acids. CDR3 sequence: CASSASGGASETQYF. DNA for the CDR3: TGTGCCAGCAGCGCTAGCGGGGGGGCCTCAGAGACCCAGTACTTC.

The CDR3 DNA is TGTGCCAGCAGTTACTCAGAGGAGGGCGGGGAGACCCAGTACTTC. Translation: CASSYSEEGGETQYF. V is TRBV6-5 and J is TRBJ2-5; maybe TRBD2 (6 bases). Trimming cost V 0 bases and J 5 bases, with 13 bases left between them. Germline V gene lookup returns CDR1 MNHEY and CDR2 SVGAGI. The CDR3 extends over 15 amino acids.

The CDR3 DNA reads TGTGCCAGCAGTTTAGGAACAGGGGACCAAGAGACCCAGTACTTC. Translating gives CASSLGTGDQETQYF. The chain has TRBV27 and TRBJ2-5, with TRBD1 identical over 7 bases. Trimming removed 2 bases from V and 0 bases from J; junction bases left unmatched: 3. CDR3 size: 15 residues. Germline V gene lookup returns CDR1 MNHEY and CDR2 SMNVEV (reference sequence).

The V call is TRBV10-1, the J call TRBJ1-2, with D possibly TRBD1 on 5 matching bases. From germline, CDR1 is WNHNN and CDR2 SYGVQD (reference sequence). Trimming shortened V by 3 bases and J by 3 bases, and 17 bases separated the two germline ends. CDR3 size: 16 residues. CDR3 nucleotides: TGCGCCAGCAGTGACCCTGAGAAACAGGCCGACTATGGCTACACCTTC. It is translated as CASSDPEKQADYGYTF.

The chain recombines TRBV5-1 with TRBJ1-5; tentative D call: TRBD1 (5 bases). This CDR3 contains 13 residues. Germline assignment: CDR1 SGHRS and CDR2 YFSETQ. V shed 0 bases and J shed 6 bases, with 7 bases lying between them. CDR3 nucleotides: TGCGCCAGCAGCTTGGAGGGGTCTCAGCCCCAGCATTTT. Protein sequence: CASSLEGSQPQHF.

A few counts support this clone. V gene TRBV28 combines with J gene TRBJ2-3, with 7 bases fitting TRBD1. Germline V gene sequence: CDR1 MDHEN, CDR2 SYDVKM. J lost 1 base, V lost 6 bases, and 7 bases had no gene match. CDR3 length: 15 amino acids. CDR3 amino acids: CASRTMGQRTDTQYF. CDR3 bases: TGTGCCAGCAGAACGATGGGACAGCGCACAGATACGCAGTATTTT.

The J gene is TRBJ2-2, the V gene TRBV7-6; D may be TRBD1 (5 bases). V was pared by 6 bases and J by 0 bases, with 14 bases between. The CDR3 consists of 16 residues. Germline loops: CDR1 SGHVS, CDR2 FNYEAQ. The CDR3 DNA reads TGTGCCAGCAGACCCCACACAGGTGCGAACACCGGGGAGCTGTTTTTT. Translation: CASRPHTGANTGELFF.

Notes on this clone: Within the sample, other DNA sequences also encode this same CDR3. CDR3 region: CASSSYTGELFF. Here the CDR3 DNA reads TGTGCCAGCAGCTCATACACCGGGGAGCTGTTTTTT. The chain employs TRBV7-3 and TRBJ2-2; D not resolved. CDR1 is SGHTA, CDR2 FQGTGA, per germline. V lost 4 bases and J lost 3, with 3 bases in between. The CDR3 consists of 12 residues. The full variable domain, in which reference TRBV7-3 and TRBJ2-2 provide the parts outside the CDR3, is GAGVSQTPSNKVTEKGKYVELRCDPISGHTALYWYRQSLGQGPEFLIYFQGTGAADDSGLPNDRFFAVRPEGSVSTLKIQRTERGDSAVYLCASSSYTGELFFGEGSRLTVL.

V and J are TRBV15 and TRBJ1-4, with a weak D call TRBD1 (6 bases). V lost 3 bases to trimming and J lost 3 bases, with 14 bases between them. CDR3 length: 16 amino acids. Per germline, CDR1 LNHNV and CDR2 YYDKDF (reference sequence). CDR3 bases: TGTGCCACCAGCAGGGCGAGAGGGGGAGCTAATGAAAAACTGTTTTTT. Its translation is CATSRARGGANEKLFF.

The table lists this clone with a few counts. The V call is TRBV7-9, the J call TRBJ1-5; no clear D. V gave up 1 base and J gave up 7 bases, with 5 bases separating them. Germline values: CDR1 SEHNR, CDR2 FQNEAQ (reference sequence). This CDR3 contains 12 residues. In nucleotides, the CDR3 is TGTGCCAGCAGCTTAGGCGGGCAGCCCCAGCATTTT. Its protein is CASSLGGQPQHF.

V usage is TRBV2 and J usage is TRBJ2-7, with TRBD1 matching over 9 bases. Germline V gene lookup returns CDR1 SNHLY and CDR2 FYNNEI. This CDR3 has 15 amino acids. Losses at the gene ends were 2 bases for V and 7 bases for J; bases not matched to a gene: 9. The CDR3 reads CASSETVGQGVEQYF. The CDR3 nucleotides read TGTGCCAGCAGTGAAACTGTGGGACAGGGTGTAGAGCAGTACTTC.